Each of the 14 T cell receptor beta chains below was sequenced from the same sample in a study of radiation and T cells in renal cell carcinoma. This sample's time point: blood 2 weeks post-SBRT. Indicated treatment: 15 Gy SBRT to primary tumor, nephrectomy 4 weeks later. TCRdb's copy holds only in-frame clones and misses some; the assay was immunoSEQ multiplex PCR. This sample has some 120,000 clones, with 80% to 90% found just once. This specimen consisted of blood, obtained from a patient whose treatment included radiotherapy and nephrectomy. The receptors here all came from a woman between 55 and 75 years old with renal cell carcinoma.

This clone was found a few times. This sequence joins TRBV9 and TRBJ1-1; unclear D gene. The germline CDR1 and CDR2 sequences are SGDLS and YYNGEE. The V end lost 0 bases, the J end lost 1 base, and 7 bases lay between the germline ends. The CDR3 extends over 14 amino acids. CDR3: CASSVDTGNTEAFF. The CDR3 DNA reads TGTGCCAGCAGCGTAGATACGGGGAACACTGAAGCTTTCTTT. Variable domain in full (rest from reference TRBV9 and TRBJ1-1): DSGVTQTPKHLITATGQRVTLRCSPRSGDLSVYWYQQSLDQGLQFLIQYYNGEERAKGNILERFSAQQFPDLHSELNLSSLELGDSALYFCASSVDTGNTEAFFGQGTRLTVV.

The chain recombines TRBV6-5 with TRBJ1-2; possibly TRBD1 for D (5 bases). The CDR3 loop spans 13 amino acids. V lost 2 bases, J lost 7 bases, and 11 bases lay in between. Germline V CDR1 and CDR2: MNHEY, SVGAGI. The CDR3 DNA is TGTGCCAGCAGTTACGGGACTCTTAGTGGCTACACCTTC. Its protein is CASSYGTLSGYTF.

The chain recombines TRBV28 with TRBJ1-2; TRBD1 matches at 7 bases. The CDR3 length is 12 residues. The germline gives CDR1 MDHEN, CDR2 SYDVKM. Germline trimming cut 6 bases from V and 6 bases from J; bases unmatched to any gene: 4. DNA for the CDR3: TGTGCCAGCAGCGCCGGGACAGATGGCTACACCTTC. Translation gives CASSAGTDGYTF.

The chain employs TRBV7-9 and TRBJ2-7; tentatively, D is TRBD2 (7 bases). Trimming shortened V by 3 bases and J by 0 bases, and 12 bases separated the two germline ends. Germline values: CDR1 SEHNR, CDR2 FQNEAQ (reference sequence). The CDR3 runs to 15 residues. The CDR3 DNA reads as TGTGCCAGCAGCTTGGGGGGGGCGAGCTCCTACGAGCAGTACTTC. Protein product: CASSLGGASSYEQYF.

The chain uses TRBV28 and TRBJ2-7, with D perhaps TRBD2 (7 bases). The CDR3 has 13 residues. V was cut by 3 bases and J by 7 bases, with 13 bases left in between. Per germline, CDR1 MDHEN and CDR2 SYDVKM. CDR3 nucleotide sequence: TGTGCCAGCAGTTTCGGGGGGCAAGGAGAGCAGTACTTC. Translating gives CASSFGGQGEQYF.

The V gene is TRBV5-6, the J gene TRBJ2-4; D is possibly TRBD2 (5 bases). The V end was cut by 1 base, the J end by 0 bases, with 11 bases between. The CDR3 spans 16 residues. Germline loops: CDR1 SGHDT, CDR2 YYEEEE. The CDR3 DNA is TGTGCCAGCAGCTTGAGGGCTAGCCTAGCCAAAAACATTCAGTACTTC. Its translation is CASSLRASLAKNIQYF.

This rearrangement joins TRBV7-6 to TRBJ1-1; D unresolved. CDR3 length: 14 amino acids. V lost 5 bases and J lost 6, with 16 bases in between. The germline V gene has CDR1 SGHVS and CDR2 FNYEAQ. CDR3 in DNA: TGTGCCAGCAGCCCCGTCTACACGGGGTCTGAAGCTTTCTTT. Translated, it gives CASSPVYTGSEAFF.

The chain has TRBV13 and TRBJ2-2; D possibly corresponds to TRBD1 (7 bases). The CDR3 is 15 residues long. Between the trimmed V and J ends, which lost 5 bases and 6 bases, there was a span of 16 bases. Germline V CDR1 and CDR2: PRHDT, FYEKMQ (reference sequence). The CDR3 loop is CASSLVEGAAGELFF. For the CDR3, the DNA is TGTGCCAGCAGCCTCGTGGAGGGGGCGGCCGGGGAGCTGTTTTTT.

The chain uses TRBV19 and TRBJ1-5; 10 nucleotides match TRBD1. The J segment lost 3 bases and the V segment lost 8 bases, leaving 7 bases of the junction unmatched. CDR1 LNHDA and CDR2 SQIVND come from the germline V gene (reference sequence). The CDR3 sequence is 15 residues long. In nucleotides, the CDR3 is TGTGCCAGTGGCGGGACAGGGGATTACAATCAGCCCCAGCATTTT. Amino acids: CASGGTGDYNQPQHF.

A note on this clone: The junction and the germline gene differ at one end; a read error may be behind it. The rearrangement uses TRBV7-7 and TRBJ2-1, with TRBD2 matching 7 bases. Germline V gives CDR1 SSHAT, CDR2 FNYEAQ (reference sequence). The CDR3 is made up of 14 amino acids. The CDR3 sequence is CASSSAGAYNEQFF. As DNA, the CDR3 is TGTGCTAGCAGCTCGGCGGGGGCCTACAATGAGCAGTTCTTC.

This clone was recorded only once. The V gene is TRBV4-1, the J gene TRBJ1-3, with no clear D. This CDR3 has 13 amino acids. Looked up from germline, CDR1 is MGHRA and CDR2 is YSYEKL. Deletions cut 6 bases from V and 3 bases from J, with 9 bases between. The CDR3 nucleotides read TGCGCCAGCAGTAGATTGATTGGAAACACCATATATTTT. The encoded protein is CASSRLIGNTIYF.

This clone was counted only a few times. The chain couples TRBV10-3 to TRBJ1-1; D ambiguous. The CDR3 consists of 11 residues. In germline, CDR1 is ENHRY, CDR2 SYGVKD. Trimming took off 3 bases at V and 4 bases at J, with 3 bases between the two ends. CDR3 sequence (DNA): TGTGCCATCAGTGATCTCACTGAAGCTTTCTTT. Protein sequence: CAISDLTEAFF.

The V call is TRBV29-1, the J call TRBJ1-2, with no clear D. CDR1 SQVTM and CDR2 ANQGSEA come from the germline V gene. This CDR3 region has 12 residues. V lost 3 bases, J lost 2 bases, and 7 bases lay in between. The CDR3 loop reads CSVDKGNYGYTF. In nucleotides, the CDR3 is TGCAGCGTTGACAAAGGGAACTATGGCTACACCTTC.

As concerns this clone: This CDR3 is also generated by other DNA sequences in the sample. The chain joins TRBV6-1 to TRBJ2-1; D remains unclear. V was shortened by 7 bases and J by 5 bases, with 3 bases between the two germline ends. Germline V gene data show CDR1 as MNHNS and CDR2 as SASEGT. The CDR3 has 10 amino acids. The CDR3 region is CASTNNEQFF. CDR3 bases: TGTGCCAGCACAAACAATGAGCAGTTCTTC.